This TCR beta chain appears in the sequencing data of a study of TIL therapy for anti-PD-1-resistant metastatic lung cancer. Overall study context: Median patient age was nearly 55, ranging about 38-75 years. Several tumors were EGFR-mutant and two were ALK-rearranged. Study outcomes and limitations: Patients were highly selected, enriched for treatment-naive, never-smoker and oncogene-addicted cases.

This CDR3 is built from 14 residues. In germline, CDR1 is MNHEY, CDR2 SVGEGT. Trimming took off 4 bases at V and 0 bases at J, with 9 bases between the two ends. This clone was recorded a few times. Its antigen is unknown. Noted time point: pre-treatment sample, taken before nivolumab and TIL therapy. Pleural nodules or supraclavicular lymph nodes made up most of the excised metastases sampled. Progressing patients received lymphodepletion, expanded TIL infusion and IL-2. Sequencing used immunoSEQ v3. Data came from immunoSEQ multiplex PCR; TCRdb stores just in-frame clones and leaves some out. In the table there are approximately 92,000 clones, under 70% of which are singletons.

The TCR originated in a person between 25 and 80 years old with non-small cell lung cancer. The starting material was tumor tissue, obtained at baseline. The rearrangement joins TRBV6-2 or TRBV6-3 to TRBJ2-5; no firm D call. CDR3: CASSWLAYQETQYF. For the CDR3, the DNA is TGTGCCAGCAGTTGGTTGGCTTACCAAGAGACCCAGTACTTC.